Below, one T cell receptor (beta chain) is given with its context. Donors were grouped by their self-reported clinical history. These data come from a study of blood T cell repertoires in COVID-19. Sequencing was performed with immunoSEQ multiplex PCR; in TCRdb, only in-frame clones are kept and a portion is missing. The repertoire holds 250,000 to 350,000 clones, with roughly 90% as singletons. The CDR3 runs to 15 residues. After removal of 1 base from V and 1 base from J, the junction contained 4 bases not matched to a gene. CDR1 and CDR2 from the germline V gene are GTSNPN and SVGIG (reference sequence).

This TCR derives from a woman in her 50s who had been exposed to COVID-19. This chain joins TRBV30 and TRBJ1-5; 7 positions agree with TRBD1. The sample taken for sequencing was PBMCs or T cells enriched from blood (not recorded which). The CDR3, as DNA: TGTGCCTGGAGTGCTCGGGACAGCAGCAATCAGCCCCAGCATTTT. It yields the protein CAWSARDSSNQPQHF.